The present T cell receptor beta chain was sequenced within a study of T cell responses to AZD1222 COVID-19 vaccine. Concerning this clone: Its specificity is unknown.

Overall study findings and caveats: At baseline, seropositivity was found in only a handful of AZD1222 recipients.

The CDR3 runs 12 residues. V lost 7 bases, J lost 3 bases, and 9 bases lay in between. Germline values: CDR1 MDHEN, CDR2 SYDVKM. Measured with immunoSEQ multiplex PCR; TCRdb has only the in-frame clones, and not every one. The sample carries around 270,000 clones, approximately 94% recorded once. The chain combines TRBV28 with TRBJ2-5, with D unresolved. This TCR was recovered from an adult who received the AZD1222 COVID-19 vaccine. The sequencing here drew on peripheral blood, taken 28 days after the second AZD1222 dose. DNA for the CDR3: TGTGCCAGCAAAGGCAGAGAAGAGACCCAGTACTTC. Residues: CASKGREETQYF.